A selection of T cell receptor beta chains follows, all from one sample in a study of blood T cell repertoires in COVID-19. Sequencing used immunoSEQ multiplex PCR; TCRdb keeps in-frame clones, though not all of them. This table holds roughly 180,000 clones, 70% to 90% found once. The material sequenced was peripheral blood. These receptors were obtained from a woman in her forties or fifties with COVID-19, enrolled during active disease. The CDR3 runs from the conserved cysteine through the conserved F or W. The D gene is left open where the match is weak. Clone sizes are given selectively: once, few, many, or a class where the clone is expanded.

d_call: .; v_call: TRBV18; clone_size: .; j_call: TRBJ2-7; cdr3_nt: TGTGCCAGCTCCCAACCACGCCAGGGGAGGGACGAGCAGTACTTC; cdr3_aa: CASSQPRQGRDEQYF
d_call: TRBD1; v_call: TRBV10-3; clone_size: .; j_call: TRBJ1-2; cdr3_nt: TGTGCCATCAGTGACCCGGGGGGACAGGGGGGCCATGGCTACACCTTC; cdr3_aa: CAISDPGGQGGHGYTF
d_call: .; v_call: TRBV11-2; clone_size: .; j_call: TRBJ2-3; cdr3_nt: TGTGCCAGCAGCCCCCGGGACTCCCGCACAGATACGCAGTATTTT; cdr3_aa: CASSPRDSRTDTQYF
d_call: .; v_call: TRBV10-3; clone_size: .; j_call: TRBJ2-3; cdr3_nt: TGTGCCTCCAAGACGTCGGAGACAGATACGCAGTATTTT; cdr3_aa: CASKTSETDTQYF
d_call: TRBD2; v_call: TRBV5-1; clone_size: .; j_call: TRBJ2-7; cdr3_nt: TGCGCCAGCAGCTTGCTAGGGACTAGCGAGTTCGAGCAGTACTTC; cdr3_aa: CASSLLGTSEFEQYF
d_call: TRBD1; v_call: TRBV7-9; clone_size: .; j_call: TRBJ1-2; cdr3_nt: TGTGCCAGCAGCTTAGAGGAGACAGGGGGCGACTATGGCTACACCTTC; cdr3_aa: CASSLEETGGDYGYTF
d_call: .; v_call: TRBV6-2/TRBV6-3; clone_size: .; j_call: TRBJ1-5; cdr3_nt: TGTGCCAGCAGTCTTTACAGATTTTATAGCAATCAGCCCCAGCATTTT; cdr3_aa: CASSLYRFYSNQPQHF
d_call: TRBD1; v_call: TRBV18; clone_size: .; j_call: TRBJ1-5; cdr3_nt: TGTGCCAGCTCACGGGACAGGGGCCAGGGACAGCCCCAGCATTTT; cdr3_aa: CASSRDRGQGQPQHF
d_call: .; v_call: TRBV18; clone_size: .; j_call: TRBJ2-3; cdr3_nt: TGTGCCAGCTCACCTCCCGCAGGCACAGATACGCAGTATTTT; cdr3_aa: CASSPPAGTDTQYF
d_call: .; v_call: TRBV7-3; clone_size: once; j_call: TRBJ2-1; cdr3_nt: TGTGCCAGCAGCTTACTTAGCGATAAGCAGTTCTTC; cdr3_aa: CASSLLSDKQFF